This TCR beta chain derives from a study of blood T cell repertoires in COVID-19. Background on the study: The United States, Italy and Spain supplied acute and convalescent COVID-19 samples. T cells, B-cell-depleted T cells, or PBMCs provided the cDNA or gDNA that served as material.

How the authors handled the data: The assay estimated nucleated cells by amplifying reference gene primers. Profiled with immunoSEQ multiplex PCR; TCRdb holds only in-frame clones, not every one. D and trimming come from the DNA, and the V and J calls and clone size come from that table. Here the sample spans about 140,000 clones, more than 65% being singletons. Germline values: CDR1 MNHEY, CDR2 SVGAGI. V lost 4 bases and J lost 7, with 14 bases in between. The CDR3 extends over 15 amino acids. The sequenced material came from peripheral blood. The clonotype comes from a man at least 80 years old with acute or convalescent COVID-19. J is TRBJ1-6 and V is TRBV6-5; the D gene is possibly TRBD1 (5 bases). The CDR3 DNA reads as TGTGCCAGCAGTTTCCAGGGTCCTAGAAATTCACCCCTCCACTTT. Translation gives CASSFQGPRNSPLHF.